This entry is about one TCR beta chain. The antigen remains unidentified. The sample belongs to a study of shared clonotypes between healthy human individuals. About the research overall: CD8 memory received one plate per donor, CD8 naive two, CD4 memory three and CD4 naive three.

Libraries were prepared by immunoSEQ multiplex PCR; TCRdb keeps only in-frame clonotypes and omits some of them. The data show 1,100,000 or so clones, roughly 74% seen once. Notes on the study in general: Blood was the only sampled material, and tissue repertoires likely differ.

V was pared by 4 bases and J by 4 bases, with 4 bases of the junction left unmatched. The V gene's germline CDR1 is SGHRS and CDR2 YFSETQ. The CDR3 is 14 residues long. The TCR originated in a man between 18 and 35 years old in good health. Some clones in this sample may be carry-over from other donors' samples. The genes are TRBV5-1 and TRBJ2-3, with 9 positions matching TRBD1. The material sequenced was memory CD4+ T cells from PBMCs. Specified subset: CD45RA-negative fraction. CDR3 region: CASSGGQGPDTQYF. As DNA, the CDR3 is TGCGCCAGCAGCGGCGGACAGGGGCCAGATACGCAGTATTTT.